A single sample gave rise to the 3 T cell receptor beta chains below, sequenced in a study of blood T cell repertoires in COVID-19. Assay used: immunoSEQ multiplex PCR; TCRdb lists only in-frame clones, some missing. The repertoire consists of tens of thousands of clones, with roughly 80% occurring once and the leading ten covering about 3%. The sequenced sample was peripheral blood. The receptors here all came from a man between 70 and 80 years old with COVID-19, enrolled during active disease.

This sequence joins TRBV24-1 and TRBJ2-5; D is unresolved. The CDR3 runs 12 residues. From germline, CDR1 is KGHDR and CDR2 SFDVKD. Trimming pared 6 bases from V and 1 base from J, leaving 5 bases between. In DNA, the CDR3 is TGTGCCACCAGTCCAGGCCAAGAGACCCAGTACTTC. Protein product: CATSPGQETQYF.

The chain employs TRBV18 and TRBJ2-3; 7 positions agree with TRBD2. The CDR3 runs to 15 residues. The germline V gene encodes CDR1 KGHSH and CDR2 LQKENI. J lost 0 bases, V lost 3 bases, and 3 bases had no gene match. CDR3 loop: CASSPTGGSTDTQYF. The CDR3 nucleotides read TGTGCCAGCTCACCTACCGGGGGGAGCACAGATACGCAGTATTTT.

This clone was seen once. This chain joins TRBV19 and TRBJ1-1; tentatively, D is TRBD1 (5 bases). The CDR3 is 11 amino acids. CDR1 and CDR2 from the germline V gene are LNHDA and SQIVND (reference sequence). V was trimmed by 5 bases and J by 8 bases, leaving 9 bases between them. The CDR3 DNA follows: TGTGCCAGTAGTGGGGGAGGGGAAGCTTTCTTT. Translating gives CASSGGGEAFF. The whole variable domain, filled in from reference TRBV19 and TRBJ1-1, reads DGGITQSPKYLFRKEGQNVTLSCEQNLNHDAMYWYRQDPGQGLRLIYYSQIVNDFQKGDIAEGYSVSREKKESFPLTVTSAQKNPTAFYLCASSGGGEAFFGQGTRLTVV.